This TCR beta chain comes out of a study of blood T cell repertoires in COVID-19. Across the study: Specimens from acute and convalescent COVID-19 originated in the United States, Italy and Spain.

Symptom resolution, clearance, or two negative PCRs marked the recovered donors of Cohort 3. V lost 4 bases, J lost 2 bases, and 16 bases lay in between. The CDR3 is 15 amino acids. Germline V CDR1 and CDR2: SGHRS, YFSETQ. Original processing methods: Scientists estimated how many nucleated cells there were by amplifying reference gene primers. TCRdb's table, derived via immunoSEQ multiplex PCR, lists solely in-frame clones and lacks some. V, J and clone size are those of that table, while D and trimming were read from the DNA. The table shows roughly 300,000 clones, with roughly 85% occurring only once.

The chain recombines TRBV5-1 with TRBJ2-7, with TRBD1 as a possible D gene (6 bases). Specimen: PBMCs or T cells enriched from blood (not recorded which). The source of this sequence is a woman in her 50s who had recovered from COVID-19. In DNA, the CDR3 is TGCGCCAGCAGCCACCTCCAGACAGGCACCTACGAGCAGTACTTC. Its protein product is CASSHLQTGTYEQYF.